The 19 T cell receptor beta chains below all came from one sample that was sequenced in a study of siplizumab effects on memory and regulatory T cells (dated by TCRdb to about 2019). The library was prepared using the immunoSEQ multiplex PCR assay. TCRdb mirrors the immuneACCESS table, restricted to in-frame sequences. Some clones are absent from its copies; in checked studies, under half trace to an unresolved V gene, and the reason for the others is unknown. In this sample the table shows approximately 100,000 clones, roughly 95% of which occur a single time. The top ten clones comprise roughly 0.17% of the sample. The material sequenced was non-Treg CD4+ T cells sorted from blood. What this sample's cell subset or site label stands for: FACS-sorted unstimulated CD4+ non-regulatory T cells. The receptors were sampled from a human donor in good health.

The chain recombines TRBV4-3 with TRBJ1-1; a weak D match, TRBD1 (5 bases). V was clipped by 7 bases and J by 6 bases, with 18 bases between them. CDR1 is LGHNA, CDR2 YSLEER, per germline. The CDR3 has 14 residues. The CDR3: CASTLRTRNSEAFF. CDR3 coding DNA: TGCGCCAGCACCCTGAGGACACGCAATTCTGAAGCTTTCTTT.

The genes are TRBV28 and TRBJ2-2, with TRBD1 matching 8 bases. The germline V gene encodes CDR1 MDHEN and CDR2 SYDVKM. J was trimmed by 3 bases and V by 6 bases; bases with no gene match: 6. The CDR3 length is 15 residues. Here the CDR3 reads CASSPDRVYTGELFF. The CDR3 DNA reads as TGTGCCAGCAGCCCGGACAGGGTTTACACCGGGGAGCTGTTTTTT.

The chain employs TRBV6-6 and TRBJ2-5; D not certain. CDR3 length: 16 residues. Trimming stripped 2 bases from V and 3 bases from J, with 16 bases between. The germline gives CDR1 MNHNY, CDR2 SVGAGI (reference sequence). The CDR3 loop reads CASSYPRSGFEETQYF. The CDR3, as DNA: TGTGCCAGCAGTTACCCCCGGTCTGGGTTCGAAGAGACCCAGTACTTC.

The rearrangement links TRBV29-1 to TRBJ2-5; 8 nucleotides align to TRBD1. The CDR3 loop spans 11 amino acids. The germline V gene encodes CDR1 SQVTM and CDR2 ANQGSEA. J was trimmed by 12 bases and V by 6 bases; bases with no gene match: 9. The CDR3, as DNA: TGCAGCGTCAACCCGGGACAGGATAAGTACTTC. Its protein product is CSVNPGQDKYF.

This chain connects TRBV19 to TRBJ1-6; D is possibly TRBD1 (5 bases). V was cut by 6 bases and J by 9 bases, with 21 bases left in between. The germline CDR1 and CDR2 sequences are LNHDA and SQIVND (reference sequence). The CDR3 sequence is 16 residues long. This CDR3 is CASRTGQDVGSSPLHF. The CDR3 DNA is TGTGCCAGTAGAACGGGGCAGGACGTTGGAAGTTCACCCCTCCACTTT.

The genes are TRBV5-5 and TRBJ1-6; D remains unclear. This CDR3 is 15 amino acids long. V gave up 4 bases and J gave up 0 bases, with 8 bases separating them. Germline CDR1 is SGHKS and CDR2 is YYEKEE (reference sequence). The CDR3 bases are TGTGCCAGCAGCGTGGCCCCCTCCTATAATTCACCCCTCCACTTT. The encoded protein is CASSVAPSYNSPLHF. The variable domain in full, completed from reference TRBV5-5 and TRBJ1-6, reads DAGVTQSPTHLIKTRGQQVTLRCSPISGHKSVSWYQQVLGQGPQFIFQYYEKEERGRGNFPDRFSARQFPNYSSELNVNALLLGDSALYLCASSVAPSYNSPLHFGNGTRLTVT.

The J gene is TRBJ1-4, the V gene TRBV28, with D unresolved. The germline gives CDR1 MDHEN, CDR2 SYDVKM. The V end was cut by 3 bases, the J end by 6 bases, with 5 bases between. The length of the CDR3 is 12 residues. CDR3 in DNA: TGTGCCAGCAGTTTTCGGGATGAAAAACTGTTTTTT. Protein product: CASSFRDEKLFF.

This clone was detected only once. The V and J genes are TRBV6-1 and TRBJ1-6; maybe TRBD1 (6 bases). The CDR3 is 15 amino acids. Trimming shortened V by 4 bases and J by 2 bases, and 9 bases separated the two germline ends. Germline V gene sequence: CDR1 MNHNS, CDR2 SASEGT. The CDR3 loop reads CASSVGTPYNSPLHF. As DNA, the CDR3 is TGTGCCAGCAGTGTGGGGACACCCTATAATTCACCCCTCCACTTT.

V usage is TRBV27 and J usage is TRBJ2-5, with D maybe TRBD2 (7 bases). V shed 4 bases and J shed 7 bases, with 13 bases lying between them. Germline V lookup: CDR1 MNHEY, CDR2 SMNVEV (reference sequence). This CDR3 is 13 amino acids long. DNA of the CDR3: TGTGCCAGCAGTTGGGGACGGGGGGCGACCCAGTACTTC. Its protein product is CASSWGRGATQYF.

The chain couples TRBV29-1 to TRBJ1-2; 9 bases are shared with TRBD1. From germline, CDR1 is SQVTM and CDR2 ANQGSEA. J was trimmed by 3 bases and V by 6 bases; bases with no gene match: 14. The CDR3 is 16 amino acids. CDR3 nucleotide sequence: TGCAGCGTCGAGGGCGGACAGGGGAGTTGGGACTATGGCTACACCTTC. Translated, it gives CSVEGGQGSWDYGYTF. The entire variable domain, with the rest obtained from reference TRBV29-1 and TRBJ1-2, is as follows: SAVISQKPSRDICQRGTSLTIQCQVDSQVTMMFWYRQQPGQSLTLIATANQGSEATYESGFVIDKFPISRPNLTFSTLTVSNMSPEDSSIYLCSVEGGQGSWDYGYTFGSGTRLTVV.

The rearrangement joins TRBV5-4 to TRBJ1-2; 7 nucleotides agree with TRBD1. This CDR3 contains 14 residues. Germline CDR1 and CDR2: SGHNT and YYREEE (reference sequence). J lost 4 bases, V lost 4 bases, and 7 bases had no gene match. The chain's CDR3 is CASSVDRESYGYTF. The DNA of the CDR3 is TGTGCCAGCAGCGTAGACAGGGAGAGCTATGGCTACACCTTC. The complete variable domain, with remaining parts taken from reference TRBV5-4 and TRBJ1-2, reads ETGVTQSPTHLIKTRGQQVTLRCSSQSGHNTVSWYQQALGQGPQFIFQYYREEENGRGNFPPRFSGLQFPNYSSELNVNALELDDSALYLCASSVDRESYGYTFGSGTRLTVV.

CDR3 region: CASSLGQGGYTF. The DNA of the CDR3 is TGTGCCAGCAGCTTGGGTCAGGGTGGCTACACCTTC. V gene TRBV5-5 combines with J gene TRBJ1-2; a possible D gene is TRBD1 (5 bases). The V and J ends lost 0 bases and 7 bases respectively, with 7 bases between them. From germline, CDR1 is SGHKS and CDR2 YYEKEE (reference sequence). CDR3 size: 12 residues. Filled out from reference TRBV5-5 and TRBJ1-2, the complete variable domain reads DAGVTQSPTHLIKTRGQQVTLRCSPISGHKSVSWYQQVLGQGPQFIFQYYEKEERGRGNFPDRFSARQFPNYSSELNVNALLLGDSALYLCASSLGQGGYTFGSGTRLTVV.

The gene calls are TRBV7-9 and TRBJ2-3, with 7 bases matching TRBD2. The CDR3 is made up of 16 amino acids. With V trimmed by 0 bases and J by 2 bases, 5 bases remained unmatched. Germline CDR1 reads SEHNR; CDR2 reads FQNEAQ (reference sequence). The chain's CDR3 is CASSLAGTIDTDTQYF. The CDR3 region has the DNA TGTGCCAGCAGCTTAGCCGGGACTATAGACACAGATACGCAGTATTTT.

This chain uses TRBV18 with TRBJ2-3; D may be TRBD2 (6 bases). The CDR3 is made up of 14 amino acids. Germline lookup yields CDR1 KGHSH and CDR2 LQKENI. Trimming cost V 4 bases and J 1 base, with 9 bases left between them. For the CDR3, the DNA is TGTGCCAGCTCACAGGCTAGCGGCACAGATACGCAGTATTTT. Translating it yields CASSQASGTDTQYF.

V usage is TRBV18 and J usage is TRBJ2-3; 7 bases match TRBD1. The CDR3 runs to 15 residues. J gave up 5 bases and V 1 base, and 6 bases lay outside the gene matches. Per germline, CDR1 KGHSH and CDR2 LQKENI. The CDR3 is CASSPQGALGDTQYF. DNA for the CDR3: TGTGCCAGCTCACCACAGGGGGCGCTTGGAGATACGCAGTATTTT. Full variable domain (remainder filled in from reference TRBV18 and TRBJ2-3): NAGVMQNPRHLVRRRGQEARLRCSPMKGHSHVYWYRQLPEEGLKFMVYLQKENIIDESGMPKERFSAEFPKEGPSILRIQQVVRGDSAAYFCASSPQGALGDTQYFGPGTRLTVL.

The V call is TRBV18, the J call TRBJ2-7; D gene ambiguous. Trimming pared 3 bases from V and 2 bases from J, leaving 14 bases between. The germline V gene encodes CDR1 KGHSH and CDR2 LQKENI. CDR3 length: 15 amino acids. CDR3 nucleotide sequence: TGTGCCAGCTCACCGTTTGGAAACCAGGCCTACGAGCAGTACTTC. The encoded protein is CASSPFGNQAYEQYF.

This chain connects TRBV7-6 to TRBJ1-1; TRBD1 aligns across 7 bases. The ends lost 2 bases at V and 4 bases at J; junction bases unmatched: 4. The CDR3 contains 14 residues. Germline-derived CDR1 and CDR2 are SGHVS and FNYEAQ. CDR3 residues: CASSLPRGFTEAFF. The CDR3 DNA is TGTGCCAGCAGCTTACCCAGGGGGTTCACTGAAGCTTTCTTT.

DNA of the CDR3: TGCGCCAGCAGCCAGTGGGGAATCAGCGACGAGCAGTACTTC. Encoded protein: CASSQWGISDEQYF. The chain joins TRBV4-1 to TRBJ2-7; no reliable D call. Germline loops: CDR1 MGHRA, CDR2 YSYEKL. CDR3 length equals 14 residues. Trimming cost V 3 bases and J 5 bases, with 14 bases left between them.

The genes are TRBV19 and TRBJ2-1; D tentatively reads TRBD1 or TRBD2 (5 bases each). This CDR3 spans 11 amino acids. The germline V gene encodes CDR1 LNHDA and CDR2 SQIVND (reference sequence). The ends were cut back, 1 base at V and 10 bases at J, with 5 bases in the middle. This CDR3 reads CASSIGGEQFF. In DNA, the CDR3 is TGTGCCAGTAGTATAGGGGGGGAGCAGTTCTTC.